The 26 T cell receptor beta chains below come from one sample, sequenced in a study of PD-L1 blockade in urothelial cancer (TCRdb year 2017). Receptor libraries were prepared by the immunoSEQ multiplex PCR assay. Sourced from immuneACCESS, this table was stored by TCRdb with only in-frame sequences that have V and J called. A share of the clones is absent; for the studies checked, an unresolved V gene accounts for under half, and the remainder has no known explanation. This sample gives more than 65,000 clones in total; around 90% of them show up just once. The ten biggest clones cover 5% to 7% of the sample. The source was PBMCs, collected around atezolizumab (anti-PD-L1) treatment. The origin of the receptors is a woman in her seventies with urothelial cancer.

This clone has a single count. The chain recombines TRBV18 with TRBJ2-1, with 8 nucleotides matching TRBD2. Trimming took 3 bases from V and 15 from J; bases not matched to a gene: 13. The CDR3 has 14 residues. CDR1 and CDR2 (germline): KGHSH, LQKENI. The CDR3 is CASSPGYDSGAPFF. CDR3 coding DNA: TGTGCCAGCTCACCCGGGTACGATAGCGGGGCGCCGTTCTTC. The entire variable domain, with the rest obtained from reference TRBV18 and TRBJ2-1, is as follows: NAGVMQNPRHLVRRRGQEARLRCSPMKGHSHVYWYRQLPEEGLKFMVYLQKENIIDESGMPKERFSAEFPKEGPSILRIQQVVRGDSAAYFCASSPGYDSGAPFFGPGTRLTVL.

A note on this clone: The missing conserved phenylalanine or tryptophan at the end of this CDR3 makes a read error likely. It is unclear where the CDR3 begins or ends on the DNA, so no DNA is shown, and the CDR3 is as TCRdb lists it. This chain connects TRBV27 to TRBJ2-7; the tabulated D call, TRBD2, remains unverified against the DNA. From its first to its last residue, the CDR3 has 13 amino acids. CDR1 and CDR2 (germline): MNHEY, SMNVEV (reference sequence). This CDR3 reads CASSFESGRAFYY.

The chain uses TRBV5-4 and TRBJ2-5; TRBD1 aligns across 11 bases. V gave up 4 bases and J gave up 5 bases; unmatched junction bases: 4. CDR1 is SGHNT and CDR2 is YYREEE in the germline V gene (reference sequence). This CDR3 contains 14 residues. The CDR3 coding sequence is TGTGCCAGCAGCGCCGGGACAGGGGGGGAGACCCAGTACTTC. This sequence encodes CASSAGTGGETQYF.

About this clone: The same CDR3 also results from other DNA sequences found in this sample. This chain links TRBV27 with TRBJ2-3; 9 bases match TRBD1. Germline values: CDR1 MNHEY, CDR2 SMNVEV (reference sequence). V shed 5 bases and J 1 base; nucleotides not matched to a gene: 7. The CDR3 has 16 residues. The chain's CDR3 is CASSGDWTGGTDTQYF. Written as DNA, the CDR3 is TGTGCCAGCAGTGGCGATTGGACAGGGGGCACAGATACGCAGTATTTT.

The CDR3 protein is CASSGTSGINEQYF. In DNA, the CDR3 is TGTGCCAGCAGCGGGACTAGCGGGATCAACGAGCAGTACTTC. This chain joins TRBV9 and TRBJ2-7; 12 nucleotides align to TRBD2. The CDR3 runs to 14 residues. Germline assignment: CDR1 SGDLS and CDR2 YYNGEE. The ends lost 3 bases at V and 5 bases at J; junction bases unmatched: 3. Full variable domain (missing parts from reference TRBV9 and TRBJ2-7): DSGVTQTPKHLITATGQRVTLRCSPRSGDLSVYWYQQSLDQGLQFLIQYYNGEERAKGNILERFSAQQFPDLHSELNLSSLELGDSALYFCASSGTSGINEQYFGPGTRLTVT.

This clone appeared once. The gene calls are TRBV19 and TRBJ1-6; D gene unclear. Between the trimmed V and J ends, which lost 1 base and 10 bases, there was a span of 5 bases. The CDR3 covers 12 residues. CDR1 is LNHDA and CDR2 is SQIVND in the germline V gene (reference sequence). CDR3 nucleotide sequence: TGTGCCAGTAGTATAGCGGGATCACCCCTCCACTTT. Amino acid sequence: CASSIAGSPLHF.

The gene calls are TRBV7-9 and TRBJ1-2, with 8 bases matching TRBD1. Germline CDR1 is SEHNR and CDR2 is FQNEAQ (reference sequence). J was trimmed by 4 bases and V by 5 bases; bases with no gene match: 9. This CDR3 has 15 residues. The CDR3 DNA is TGTGCCAGCAGCCGACAGGGGCTTGGAGGCTATGGCTACACCTTC. Translation: CASSRQGLGGYGYTF.

The chain joins TRBV11-2 to TRBJ2-2, with 7 bases identical to TRBD1. V was clipped by 5 bases and J by 6 bases; unmatched bases: 12. Germline lookup yields CDR1 SGHAT and CDR2 FQNNGV. This CDR3 has 16 residues. CDR3 DNA: TGTGCCAGCAGCCCGCCCCGACAGGGTAAAGCCGGGGAGCTGTTTTTT. This encodes CASSPPRQGKAGELFF.

The J gene is TRBJ2-1, the V gene TRBV2, with TRBD1 matching over 7 bases. Germline values: CDR1 SNHLY, CDR2 FYNNEI. The CDR3 has 17 amino acids. V shed 6 bases and J 5 bases; nucleotides not matched to a gene: 16. The CDR3 DNA sequence: TGTGCCAGCAGAAAGCTATTCCGGGACAGAAAGAACAATGAGCAGTTCTTC. Its translation is CASRKLFRDRKNNEQFF.

This clone was recorded a few times. The genes are TRBV9 and TRBJ2-1; no clear D. The germline V gene has CDR1 SGDLS and CDR2 YYNGEE. Trimming removed 3 bases from V and 0 bases from J, with 10 bases in between. The CDR3 loop spans 15 amino acids. CDR3 sequence reads: CASSAVDFSYNEQFF. For the CDR3, the DNA is TGTGCCAGCAGCGCCGTAGACTTCTCCTACAATGAGCAGTTCTTC.

The rearrangement links TRBV4-3 to TRBJ2-1; D possibly corresponds to TRBD2 (7 bases). The germline V gene has CDR1 LGHNA and CDR2 YSLEER. V was shortened by 0 bases and J by 5 bases, with 20 bases between the two germline ends. The length of the CDR3 is 18 residues. The CDR3 reads CASSQDGGPGTINNEQFF. The CDR3 DNA follows: TGCGCCAGCAGCCAAGATGGGGGCCCCGGGACTATCAACAATGAGCAGTTCTTC.

This chain links TRBV5-1 with TRBJ2-1, with 13 bases matching TRBD2. Germline-derived CDR1 and CDR2 are SGHRS and YFSETQ. The J segment lost 6 bases and the V segment lost 4 bases, leaving 7 bases of the junction unmatched. The CDR3 contains 16 residues. DNA of the CDR3: TGCGCCAGCAGCCCGGGACTAGCGGGAATTGCCAATGAGCAGTTCTTC. This sequence encodes CASSPGLAGIANEQFF.

The chain has TRBV28 and TRBJ2-7; a weak D match, TRBD1 (5 bases). Per germline, CDR1 MDHEN and CDR2 SYDVKM. V was pared by 6 bases and J by 5 bases, with 20 bases between. The CDR3 has 15 residues. CDR3 nucleotide sequence: TGTGCCAGCAGCCGCAAGACCTCAGGGTCCGACGAGCAGTACTTC. Encoded protein: CASSRKTSGSDEQYF.

This chain connects TRBV6-4 to TRBJ2-2; TRBD2 agrees at 11 bases. V trimming: 4 bases; J trimming: 7 bases; junction bases outside the gene matches: 5. Germline loops: CDR1 MRHNA, CDR2 SNTAGT. This CDR3 is 15 amino acids long. CDR3 nucleotide sequence: TGTGCCAGCAGTGGACTAGCGGGGTCCCACGGGGAGCTGTTTTTT. This sequence encodes CASSGLAGSHGELFF.

This rearrangement joins TRBV6-1 to TRBJ2-7; perhaps TRBD1 as D (6 bases). V lost 4 bases, J lost 7 bases, and 14 bases lay in between. Germline lookup yields CDR1 MNHNS and CDR2 SASEGT. CDR3 size: 13 residues. The CDR3: CASSGLPRGEQYF. CDR3 bases: TGTGCCAGCAGTGGACTGCCGAGGGGGGAGCAGTACTTC.

The chain recombines TRBV9 with TRBJ2-2; 7 nucleotides agree with TRBD1. Germline lookup yields CDR1 SGDLS and CDR2 YYNGEE. Germline trimming cut 3 bases from V and 0 bases from J; bases unmatched to any gene: 5. The CDR3 is 16 amino acids. CDR3 in amino acids: CASSEWTGANTGELFF. CDR3 coding DNA: TGTGCCAGCAGCGAATGGACAGGCGCGAACACCGGGGAGCTGTTTTTT. The variable domain in full, completed from reference TRBV9 and TRBJ2-2, reads DSGVTQTPKHLITATGQRVTLRCSPRSGDLSVYWYQQSLDQGLQFLIQYYNGEERAKGNILERFSAQQFPDLHSELNLSSLELGDSALYFCASSEWTGANTGELFFGEGSRLTVL.

The chain has TRBV9 and TRBJ2-7, with a possible D match to TRBD2 (6 bases). CDR3 size: 14 residues. From germline, CDR1 is SGDLS and CDR2 YYNGEE. V lost 10 bases, J lost 6 bases, and 23 bases lay in between. The CDR3 protein is CALAGRTRGSEQYF. The CDR3, as DNA: TGTGCCTTGGCGGGGCGGACGAGGGGCTCCGAGCAGTACTTC.

This chain joins TRBV28 and TRBJ1-5, with 7 bases aligning to TRBD1. With V trimmed by 10 bases and J by 2 bases, 14 bases remained unmatched. Per germline, CDR1 MDHEN and CDR2 SYDVKM. CDR3 length equals 16 residues. The CDR3 loop reads CAIGTARGTGNQPQHF. CDR3 DNA sequence: TGTGCCATCGGGACAGCCAGGGGTACGGGCAATCAGCCCCAGCATTTT.

V gene TRBV7-3 combines with J gene TRBJ1-1; unclear D gene. The V end lost 3 bases, the J end lost 8 bases, and 13 bases lay between the germline ends. The CDR3 is 13 amino acids. Germline CDR1 is SGHTA and CDR2 is FQGTGA. The CDR3 protein is CASSLSWAGEAFF. In nucleotides, the CDR3 is TGTGCCAGCAGCTTGTCCTGGGCGGGAGAAGCTTTCTTT. Combining the CDR3 with reference TRBV7-3 and TRBJ1-1 gives the whole variable domain GAGVSQTPSNKVTEKGKYVELRCDPISGHTALYWYRQSLGQGPEFLIYFQGTGAADDSGLPNDRFFAVRPEGSVSTLKIQRTERGDSAVYLCASSLSWAGEAFFGQGTRLTVV.

This sequence joins TRBV28 and TRBJ2-4, with 9 nucleotides matching TRBD1. The CDR3 is made up of 14 amino acids. V dropped 3 bases and J dropped 9; count of bases not matched to a gene: 6. CDR1 and CDR2 from the germline V gene are MDHEN and SYDVKM. The CDR3 sequence: CASSFPRQGGIQYF. In DNA, the CDR3 is TGTGCCAGCAGTTTCCCTCGACAGGGGGGCATTCAGTACTTC.

The CDR3 DNA reads TGTGCCATCAGTGGGGGGGTCCACACTGAAGCTTTCTTT. Translating gives CAISGGVHTEAFF. The chain carries TRBV10-3 and TRBJ1-1, with D possibly TRBD1 on 5 matching bases. The germline V gene has CDR1 ENHRY and CDR2 SYGVKD. The CDR3 loop spans 13 amino acids. Trimming left V 4 bases short and J 3 bases short, with 9 bases between.

DNA for the CDR3: TGCGCCAGCAGCCTCGGACAGGGTGAAGGTCAGCCCCAGCATTTT. Protein: CASSLGQGEGQPQHF. J is TRBJ1-5 and V is TRBV4-3; 8 positions agree with TRBD1. Germline V lookup: CDR1 LGHNA, CDR2 YSLEER. With V trimmed by 4 bases and J by 6 bases, 8 bases remained unmatched. The CDR3 covers 15 residues.

The CDR3 DNA reads as TGTGCCAGCACCCAGGACAGGGCTCGTAATCAGCCCCAGCATTTT. Translating gives CASTQDRARNQPQHF. This chain uses TRBV2 with TRBJ1-5; 8 bases are a match to TRBD1. This CDR3 spans 15 amino acids. Trimming took 7 bases from V and 4 from J; bases not matched to a gene: 9. Germline V CDR1 and CDR2: SNHLY, FYNNEI.

This clone was seen only once. V is TRBV7-9 and J is TRBJ1-1; D is uncertain. The length of the CDR3 is 15 residues. Between the trimmed V and J ends, which lost 2 bases and 2 bases, there was a span of 12 bases. Germline values: CDR1 SEHNR, CDR2 FQNEAQ (reference sequence). CDR3: CASSLLGKINTEAFF. The CDR3 DNA sequence: TGTGCCAGCAGCTTACTTGGCAAAATAAACACTGAAGCTTTCTTT.

The chain couples TRBV10-3 to TRBJ1-2, with 10 bases that match TRBD1. The germline CDR1 and CDR2 sequences are ENHRY and SYGVKD. V lost 6 bases to trimming and J lost 5 bases; unmatched junction nucleotides: 6. The CDR3 loop spans 14 amino acids. In nucleotides, the CDR3 is TGTGCCATCAGAAGGGACAGGGGCGTATATGGCTACACCTTC. Its protein product is CAIRRDRGVYGYTF.

The chain joins TRBV11-2 to TRBJ2-7; 14 bases align to TRBD2. Germline CDR1 SGHAT, CDR2 FQNNGV. This CDR3 is 16 amino acids long. The J segment lost 3 bases and the V segment lost 5 bases, leaving 6 bases of the junction unmatched. CDR3 nucleotides: TGTGCCAGCAGCCGACTAGCGGGGGGGGTACTCTACGAGCAGTACTTC. This codes for CASSRLAGGVLYEQYF.